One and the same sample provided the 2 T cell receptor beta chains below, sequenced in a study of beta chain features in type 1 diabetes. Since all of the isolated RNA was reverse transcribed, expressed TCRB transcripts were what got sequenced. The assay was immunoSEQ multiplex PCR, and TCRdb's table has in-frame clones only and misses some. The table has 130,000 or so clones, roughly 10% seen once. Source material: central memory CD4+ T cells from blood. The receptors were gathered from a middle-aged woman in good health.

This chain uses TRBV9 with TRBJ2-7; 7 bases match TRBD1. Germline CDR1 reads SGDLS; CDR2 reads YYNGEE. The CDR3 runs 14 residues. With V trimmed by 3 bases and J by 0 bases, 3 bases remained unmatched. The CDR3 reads CASSAGTVSYEQYF. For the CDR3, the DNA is TGTGCCAGCAGCGCCGGGACAGTCTCCTACGAGCAGTACTTC.

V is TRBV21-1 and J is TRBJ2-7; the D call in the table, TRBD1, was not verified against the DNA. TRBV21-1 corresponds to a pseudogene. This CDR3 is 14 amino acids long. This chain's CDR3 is CASSKNRGSYEQYF. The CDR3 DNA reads TGTGCCAGCAGTAAAAACAGGGGATCCTACGAGCAGTACTTC.